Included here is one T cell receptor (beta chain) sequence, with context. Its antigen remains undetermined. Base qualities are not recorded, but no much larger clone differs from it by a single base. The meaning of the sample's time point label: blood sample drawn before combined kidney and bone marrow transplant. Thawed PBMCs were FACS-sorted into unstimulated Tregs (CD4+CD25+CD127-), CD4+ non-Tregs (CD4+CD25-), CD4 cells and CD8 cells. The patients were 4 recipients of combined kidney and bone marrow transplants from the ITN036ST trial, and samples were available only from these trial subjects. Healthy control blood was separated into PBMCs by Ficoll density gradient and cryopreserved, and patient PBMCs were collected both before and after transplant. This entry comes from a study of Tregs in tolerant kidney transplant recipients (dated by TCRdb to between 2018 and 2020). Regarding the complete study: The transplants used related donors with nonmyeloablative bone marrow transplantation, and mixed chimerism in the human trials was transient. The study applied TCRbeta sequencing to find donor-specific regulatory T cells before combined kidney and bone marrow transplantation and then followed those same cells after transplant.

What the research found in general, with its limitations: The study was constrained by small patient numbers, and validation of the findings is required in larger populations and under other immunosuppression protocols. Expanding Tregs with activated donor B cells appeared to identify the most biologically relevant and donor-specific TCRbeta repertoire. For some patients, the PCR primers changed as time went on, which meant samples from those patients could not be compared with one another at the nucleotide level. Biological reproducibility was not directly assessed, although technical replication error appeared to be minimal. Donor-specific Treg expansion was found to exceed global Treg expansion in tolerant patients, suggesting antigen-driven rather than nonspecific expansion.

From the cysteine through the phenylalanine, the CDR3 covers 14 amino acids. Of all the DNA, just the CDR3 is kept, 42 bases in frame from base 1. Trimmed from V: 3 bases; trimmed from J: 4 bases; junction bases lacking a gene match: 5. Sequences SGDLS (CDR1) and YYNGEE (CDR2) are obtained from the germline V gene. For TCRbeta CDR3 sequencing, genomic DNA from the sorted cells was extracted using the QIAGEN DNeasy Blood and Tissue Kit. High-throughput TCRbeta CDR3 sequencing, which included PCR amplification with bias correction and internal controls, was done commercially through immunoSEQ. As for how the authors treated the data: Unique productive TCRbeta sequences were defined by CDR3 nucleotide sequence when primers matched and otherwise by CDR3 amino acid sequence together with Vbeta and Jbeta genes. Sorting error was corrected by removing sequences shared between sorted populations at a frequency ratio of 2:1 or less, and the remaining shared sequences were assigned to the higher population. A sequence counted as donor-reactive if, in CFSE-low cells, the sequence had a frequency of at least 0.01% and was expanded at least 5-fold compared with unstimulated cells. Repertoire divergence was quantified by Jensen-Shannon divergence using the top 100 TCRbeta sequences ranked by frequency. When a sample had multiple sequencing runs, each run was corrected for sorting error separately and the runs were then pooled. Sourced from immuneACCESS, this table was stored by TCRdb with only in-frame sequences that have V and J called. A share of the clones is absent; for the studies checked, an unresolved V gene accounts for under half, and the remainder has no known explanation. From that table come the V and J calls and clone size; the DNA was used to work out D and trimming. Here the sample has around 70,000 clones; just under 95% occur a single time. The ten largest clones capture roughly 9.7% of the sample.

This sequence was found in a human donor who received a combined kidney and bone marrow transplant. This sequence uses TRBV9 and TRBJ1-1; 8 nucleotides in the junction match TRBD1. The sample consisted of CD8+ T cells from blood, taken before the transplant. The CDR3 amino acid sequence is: CASSGGQGVTEAFF. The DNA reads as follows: TGTGCCAGCAGCGGAGGACAGGGCGTCACTGAAGCTTTCTTT.